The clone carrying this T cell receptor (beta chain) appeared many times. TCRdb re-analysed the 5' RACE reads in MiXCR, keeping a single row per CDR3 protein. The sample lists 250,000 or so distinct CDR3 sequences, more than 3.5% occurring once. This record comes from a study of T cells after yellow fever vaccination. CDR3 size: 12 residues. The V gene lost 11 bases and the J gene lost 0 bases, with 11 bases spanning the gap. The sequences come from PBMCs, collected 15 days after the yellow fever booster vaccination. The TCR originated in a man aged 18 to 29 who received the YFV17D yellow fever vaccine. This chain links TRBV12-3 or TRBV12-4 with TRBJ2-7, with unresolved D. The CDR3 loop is CAVGRSSYEQYF. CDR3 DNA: TGTGCCGTGGGCAGAAGCTCCTACGAGCAGTACTTC.